The 15 T cell receptor beta chains below all came from one sample that was sequenced in a study of early T cells in non-severe SARS-CoV-2 infection. TCRdb re-derived calls from the 5' RACE reads in MiXCR, one entry per CDR3 protein. The table records more than 55,000 distinct CDR3 sequences, around 6.5% of them present only once. The sequences come from whole blood, collected at baseline. The receptor source for this set is an adult who was a healthcare worker with PCR-confirmed SARS-CoV-2 infection or an uninfected control (not recorded which).

This clonotype appeared many times. The rearrangement uses TRBV21-1 and TRBJ2-5. TRBV21-1 is labeled a pseudogene. The CDR3 sequence is 16 residues long. CDR3 protein: CASSKAPGGGQETQYF. The CDR3 region has the DNA TGTGCCAGCAGCAAAGCCCCAGGCGGTGGCCAAGAGACCCAGTACTTC.

This clonotype was detected many times. V is TRBV4-3 and J is TRBJ2-7; 10 bases map to TRBD2. Per the germline V gene, CDR1 is LGHNA and CDR2 is YSLEER. This CDR3 has 16 residues. V lost 2 bases and J lost 2; bases outside the gene matches: 6. DNA for the CDR3: TGCGCCAGCAGCCAATCACTAGCGGGACCCCCCTACGAGCAGTACTTC. This codes for CASSQSLAGPPYEQYF.

In its sample, this clonotype was seen many times. V gene TRBV7-2 combines with J gene TRBJ2-7; TRBD1 aligns across 9 bases. In germline, CDR1 is SGHTA, CDR2 FQGNSA. The CDR3 spans 16 residues. V shed 6 bases and J 1 base; nucleotides not matched to a gene: 10. CDR3 amino acids: CASRYYPGTGSYEQYF. The CDR3, as DNA: TGTGCCAGCAGGTATTACCCGGGGACAGGGTCCTACGAGCAGTACTTC. The full variable domain, with the rest looked up from reference TRBV7-2 and TRBJ2-7, is GAGVSQSPSNKVTEKGKDVELRCDPISGHTALYWYRQSLGQGLEFLIYFQGNSAPDKSGLPSDRFSAERTGGSVSTLTIQRTQQEDSAVYLCASRYYPGTGSYEQYFGPGTRLTVT.

This clonotype showed up just a few times. The chain combines TRBV9 with TRBJ2-1; weak D call: TRBD2 (6 bases). Trimming pared 0 bases from V and 2 bases from J, leaving 12 bases between. Germline lookup yields CDR1 SGDLS and CDR2 YYNGEE. This CDR3 is 16 amino acids long. CDR3 nucleotides: TGTGCCAGCAGCGTAGTAGGAGCGGGCCCCTACAATGAGCAGTTCTTC. This codes for CASSVVGAGPYNEQFF.

The sample holds a few counts of this clonotype. The V and J genes are TRBV7-9 and TRBJ2-5, with 7 positions matching TRBD2. The CDR3 covers 15 residues. Losses at the gene ends were 5 bases for V and 1 base for J; bases not matched to a gene: 7. Per the germline V gene, CDR1 is SEHNR and CDR2 is FQNEAQ (reference sequence). For the CDR3, the DNA is TGTGCCAGCAGCATCGGAGCGGGAACCCAAGAGACCCAGTACTTC. Translated, it gives CASSIGAGTQETQYF.

This clonotype was counted many times. V gene TRBV20-1 combines with J gene TRBJ2-7; D call uncertain. The CDR3 spans 15 residues. Trimming removed 1 base from V and 5 bases from J, with 18 bases in between. The V gene's germline CDR1 is DFQATT and CDR2 SNEGSKA (reference sequence). This CDR3 is CSARVGGIGFHEQYF. CDR3 bases: TGCAGTGCTAGAGTCGGTGGCATCGGTTTCCACGAGCAGTACTTC.

This clonotype was counted many times. The chain has TRBV12-3 or TRBV12-4 and TRBJ1-2; 8 bases fit TRBD1. The CDR3 is 13 amino acids. The J segment lost 7 bases and the V segment lost 2 bases, leaving 3 bases of the junction unmatched. For the CDR3, the DNA is TGTGCCAGCAGTTTACTCAGGGGGCCTGGCTACACCTTC. It encodes CASSLLRGPGYTF.

This clonotype has more than one count but fewer than ten. The chain recombines TRBV19 with TRBJ1-5, with D perhaps matching TRBD1 (5 bases). The V gene's germline CDR1 is LNHDA and CDR2 SQIVND (reference sequence). The CDR3 loop spans 18 amino acids. Trimming removed 3 bases from V and 3 bases from J, with 21 bases in between. The CDR3 is CASSIDPRGAASNQPQHF. The CDR3 DNA sequence: TGTGCCAGTAGTATCGACCCCCGCGGGGCTGCCTCCAATCAGCCCCAGCATTTT.

This clonotype was found many times. The chain has TRBV27 and TRBJ2-7; D is unresolved. Germline V gene lookup returns CDR1 MNHEY and CDR2 SMNVEV (reference sequence). The CDR3 spans 15 residues. V lost 1 base and J lost 4, with 14 bases in between. CDR3: CASSLFGGYLYEQYF. In nucleotides, the CDR3 is TGTGCCAGCAGTTTATTCGGCGGATACCTTTACGAGCAGTACTTC.

The J gene is TRBJ2-2, the V gene TRBV27, with D possibly TRBD2 on 6 matching bases. V lost 6 bases and J 6 bases, leaving 11 bases between the germline ends. The CDR3 runs to 13 residues. Germline lookup yields CDR1 MNHEY and CDR2 SMNVEV (reference sequence). The CDR3 is CASSRTGAGELFF. DNA for the CDR3: TGTGCCAGCAGCCGGACGGGGGCCGGGGAGCTGTTTTTT.

This clonotype was counted at least ten times. This chain connects TRBV5-4 to TRBJ2-1, with D unresolved. The CDR3 has 15 residues. Germline CDR1 and CDR2: SGHNT and YYREEE (reference sequence). V lost 0 bases and J lost 0, with 7 bases in between. The CDR3 nucleotides read TGTGCCAGCAGCTTGGCACTGAGCTCCTACAATGAGCAGTTCTTC. This translates into CASSLALSSYNEQFF.

This sequence joins TRBV7-2 and TRBJ2-7, with D unclear. This CDR3 comprises 14 residues. CDR1 is SGHTA and CDR2 is FQGNSA in the germline V gene. V lost 2 bases to trimming and J lost 3 bases, with 11 bases between them. The CDR3 DNA reads TGTGCCAGCAGCTTACCGGATATGATCTACGAGCAGTACTTC. This gives the protein CASSLPDMIYEQYF.

In DNA, the CDR3 is TGTGCCAGCAGCCCCCGGGGGACAGGTGTTCAGGATGAGCAGTTCTTC. This gives the protein CASSPRGTGVQDEQFF. The chain joins TRBV5-5 to TRBJ2-1; 8 bases are shared with TRBD1. Germline V gene sequence: CDR1 SGHKS, CDR2 YYEKEE (reference sequence). J gave up 8 bases and V 4 bases, and 14 bases lay outside the gene matches. This CDR3 comprises 16 residues.

The chain uses TRBV7-8 and TRBJ2-5; TRBD2 might be the D (5 bases). Deletions cut 1 base from V and 7 bases from J, with 16 bases between. CDR1 is SGHVS and CDR2 is FQNEAQ in the germline V gene. This CDR3 is built from 15 residues. This CDR3 is CASSLVRFIGVTQYF. CDR3 coding DNA: TGTGCCAGCAGCTTAGTCCGCTTTATCGGGGTGACCCAGTACTTC.

There are many counts of this clonotype. The chain couples TRBV20-1 to TRBJ2-7; D may be TRBD1 (5 bases). The ends were cut back, 7 bases at V and 0 bases at J, with 13 bases in the middle. The germline gives CDR1 DFQATT, CDR2 SNEGSKA (reference sequence). The CDR3 has 13 residues. CDR3 coding DNA: TGCAGTGTCCCGACAGTGAGCTCCTACGAGCAGTACTTC. The encoded protein is CSVPTVSSYEQYF.